The clone carrying this T cell receptor beta chain appeared a few times. The antigen is not known. This sample stems from a study of early T cells in non-severe SARS-CoV-2 infection. Whole-study context: Investigators sequenced bulk RNA drawn from unsorted whole blood, and chains remained unpaired. Study-wide results and limits: Clonotype matching in VDJdb favored anti-spike CD8 responses and did not capture private and CD4 specificities.

Researchers attached unique molecular identifiers to individual cDNA molecules. MiXCR was run by TCRdb on the 5' RACE reads, yielding one entry per CDR3 protein. Of some 66,000 distinct CDR3 sequences in the sample, approximately 13% are singletons; the top ten hold approximately 5.2%. Germline CDR1 MGHDK, CDR2 SYGVNS. Trimming took off 9 bases at V and 3 bases at J, with 9 bases between the two ends. The CDR3 runs 11 residues. Sequencing was done on a sample of whole blood. V and J are TRBV25-1 and TRBJ2-7; tentatively, D is TRBD1 (5 bases). This receptor was taken from an adult who was a healthcare worker with PCR-confirmed SARS-CoV-2 infection or an uninfected control (not recorded which). Written as DNA, the CDR3 is TGTGCCAGTTATCAGGGCTACGAGCAGTACTTC. This gives the protein CASYQGYEQYF.